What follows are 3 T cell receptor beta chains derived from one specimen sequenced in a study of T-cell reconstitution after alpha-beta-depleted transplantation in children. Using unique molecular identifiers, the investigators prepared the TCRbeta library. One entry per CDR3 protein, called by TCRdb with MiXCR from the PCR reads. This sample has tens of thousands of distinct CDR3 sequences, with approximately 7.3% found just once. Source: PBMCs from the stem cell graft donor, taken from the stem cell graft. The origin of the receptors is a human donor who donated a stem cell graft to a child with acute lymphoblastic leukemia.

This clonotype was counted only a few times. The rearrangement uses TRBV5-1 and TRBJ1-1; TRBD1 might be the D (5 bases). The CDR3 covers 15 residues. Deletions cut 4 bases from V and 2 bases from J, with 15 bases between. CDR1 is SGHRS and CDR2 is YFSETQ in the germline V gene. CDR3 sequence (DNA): TGCGCCAGCAGCACAAACAGGATCCAAAACACTGAAGCTTTCTTT. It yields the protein CASSTNRIQNTEAFF.

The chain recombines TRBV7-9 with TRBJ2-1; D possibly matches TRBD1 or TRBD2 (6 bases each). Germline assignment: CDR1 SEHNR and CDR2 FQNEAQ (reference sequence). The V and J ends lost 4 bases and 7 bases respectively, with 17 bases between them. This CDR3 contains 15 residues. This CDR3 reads CASSSLRGGGNEQFF. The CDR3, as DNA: TGTGCCAGCAGCTCCCTCCGAGGGGGAGGAAATGAGCAGTTCTTC.

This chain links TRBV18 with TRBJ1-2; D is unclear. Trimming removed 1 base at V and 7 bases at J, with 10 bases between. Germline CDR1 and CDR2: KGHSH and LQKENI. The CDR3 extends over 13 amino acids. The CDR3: CASSPQESGGYTF. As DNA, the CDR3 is TGTGCCAGCTCACCACAAGAATCGGGTGGCTACACCTTC.